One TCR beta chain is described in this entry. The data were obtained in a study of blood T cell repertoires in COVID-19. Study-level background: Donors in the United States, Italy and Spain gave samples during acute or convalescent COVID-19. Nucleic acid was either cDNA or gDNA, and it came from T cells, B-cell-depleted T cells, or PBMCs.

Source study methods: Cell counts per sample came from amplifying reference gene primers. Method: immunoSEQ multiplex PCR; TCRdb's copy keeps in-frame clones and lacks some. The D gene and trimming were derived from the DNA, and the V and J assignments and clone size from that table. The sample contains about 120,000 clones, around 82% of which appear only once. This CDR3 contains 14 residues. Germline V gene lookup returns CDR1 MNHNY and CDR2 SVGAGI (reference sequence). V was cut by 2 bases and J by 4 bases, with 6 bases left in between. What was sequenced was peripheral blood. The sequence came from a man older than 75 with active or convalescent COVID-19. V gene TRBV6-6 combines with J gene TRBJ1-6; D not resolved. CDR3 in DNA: TGTGCCAGCAGTTACGCGGAGTATAATTCACCCCTCCACTTT. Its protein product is CASSYAEYNSPLHF.